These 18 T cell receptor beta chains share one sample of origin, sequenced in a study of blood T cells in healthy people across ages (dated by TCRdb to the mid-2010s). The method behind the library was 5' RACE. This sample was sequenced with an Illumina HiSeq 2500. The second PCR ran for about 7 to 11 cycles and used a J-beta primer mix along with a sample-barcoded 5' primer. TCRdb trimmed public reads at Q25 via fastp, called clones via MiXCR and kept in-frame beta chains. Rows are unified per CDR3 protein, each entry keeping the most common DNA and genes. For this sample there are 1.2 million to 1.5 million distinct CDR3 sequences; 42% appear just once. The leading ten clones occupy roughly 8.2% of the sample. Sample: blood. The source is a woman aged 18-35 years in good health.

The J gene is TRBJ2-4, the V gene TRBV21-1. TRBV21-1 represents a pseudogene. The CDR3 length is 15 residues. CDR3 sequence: CASSTGWWVKNIQYF. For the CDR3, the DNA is TGTGCCAGCAGCACGGGGTGGTGGGTCAAAAACATTCAGTACTTC.

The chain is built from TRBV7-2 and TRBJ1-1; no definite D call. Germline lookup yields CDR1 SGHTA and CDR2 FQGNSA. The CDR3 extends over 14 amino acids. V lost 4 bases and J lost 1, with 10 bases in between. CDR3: CASSSEITNTEAFF. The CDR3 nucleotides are TGTGCCAGCAGCTCCGAAATTACGAACACTGAAGCTTTCTTT.

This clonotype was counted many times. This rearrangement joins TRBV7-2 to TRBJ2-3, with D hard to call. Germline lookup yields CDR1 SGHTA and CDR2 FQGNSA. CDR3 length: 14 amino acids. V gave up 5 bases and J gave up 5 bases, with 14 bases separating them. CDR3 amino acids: CASSPRVLVDTQYF. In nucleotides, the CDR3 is TGTGCCAGCAGCCCGCGCGTATTAGTAGATACGCAGTATTTT.

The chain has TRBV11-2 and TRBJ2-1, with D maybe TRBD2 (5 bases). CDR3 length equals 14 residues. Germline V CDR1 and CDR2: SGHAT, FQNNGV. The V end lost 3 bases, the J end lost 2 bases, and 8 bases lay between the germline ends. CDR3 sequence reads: CASSFEGTYNEQFF. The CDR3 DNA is TGTGCCAGCAGCTTTGAGGGAACCTACAATGAGCAGTTCTTC.

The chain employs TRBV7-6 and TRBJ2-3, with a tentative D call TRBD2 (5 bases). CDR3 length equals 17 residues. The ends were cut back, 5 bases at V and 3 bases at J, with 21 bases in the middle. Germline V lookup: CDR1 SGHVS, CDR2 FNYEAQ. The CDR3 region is CASSLTPRDLGTDTQYF. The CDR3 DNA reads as TGTGCCAGCAGCCTAACCCCACGGGATCTGGGGACAGATACGCAGTATTTT.

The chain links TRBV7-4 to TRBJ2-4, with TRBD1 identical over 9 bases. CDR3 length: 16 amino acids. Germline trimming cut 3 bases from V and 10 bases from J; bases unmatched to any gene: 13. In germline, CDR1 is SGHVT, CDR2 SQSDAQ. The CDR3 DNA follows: TGTGCCAGCAGCTTGGACAGGGGCACCATCGACAAGATTCAGTACTTC. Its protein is CASSLDRGTIDKIQYF.

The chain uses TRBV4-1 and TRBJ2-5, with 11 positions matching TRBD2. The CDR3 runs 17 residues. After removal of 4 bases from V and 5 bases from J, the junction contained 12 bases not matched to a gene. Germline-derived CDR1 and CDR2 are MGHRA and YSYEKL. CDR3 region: CASSPEWLAGGAETQYF. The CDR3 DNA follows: TGCGCCAGCAGCCCCGAATGGCTAGCGGGGGGTGCGGAGACCCAGTACTTC.

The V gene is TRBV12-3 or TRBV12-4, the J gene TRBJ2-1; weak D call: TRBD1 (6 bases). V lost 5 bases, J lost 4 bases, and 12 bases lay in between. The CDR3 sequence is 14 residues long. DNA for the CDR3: TGTGCCAGCAGTGATATTGACAGGTACAATGAGCAGTTCTTC. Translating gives CASSDIDRYNEQFF.

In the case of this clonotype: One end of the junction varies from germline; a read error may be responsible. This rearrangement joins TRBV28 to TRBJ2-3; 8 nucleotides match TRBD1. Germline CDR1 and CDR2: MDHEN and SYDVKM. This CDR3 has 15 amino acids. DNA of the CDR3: TGTACCAGCAGTTTACAGGGGGTCCCCACAGATACGCAGTATTTT. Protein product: CTSSLQGVPTDTQYF.

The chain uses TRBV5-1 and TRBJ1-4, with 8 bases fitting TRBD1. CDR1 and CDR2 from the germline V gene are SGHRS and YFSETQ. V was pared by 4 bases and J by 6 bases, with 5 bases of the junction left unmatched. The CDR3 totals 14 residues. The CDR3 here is CASSEDRVDEKLFF. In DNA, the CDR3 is TGCGCCAGCAGCGAGGACAGGGTCGATGAAAAACTGTTTTTT.

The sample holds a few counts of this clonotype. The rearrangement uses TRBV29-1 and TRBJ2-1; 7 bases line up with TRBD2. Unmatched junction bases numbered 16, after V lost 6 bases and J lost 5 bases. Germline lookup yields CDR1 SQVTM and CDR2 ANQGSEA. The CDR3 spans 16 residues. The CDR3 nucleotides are TGCAGCGTCGGTTCCGGCGGGAGATTTCTCAACAATGAGCAGTTCTTC. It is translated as CSVGSGGRFLNNEQFF.

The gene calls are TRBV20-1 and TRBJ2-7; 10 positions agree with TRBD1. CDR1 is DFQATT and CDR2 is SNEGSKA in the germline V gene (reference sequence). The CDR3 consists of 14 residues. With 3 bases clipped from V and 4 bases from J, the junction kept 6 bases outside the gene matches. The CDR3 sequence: CSARATGGGYEQYF. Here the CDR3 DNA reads TGCAGTGCTAGGGCGACAGGGGGCGGGTACGAGCAGTACTTC.

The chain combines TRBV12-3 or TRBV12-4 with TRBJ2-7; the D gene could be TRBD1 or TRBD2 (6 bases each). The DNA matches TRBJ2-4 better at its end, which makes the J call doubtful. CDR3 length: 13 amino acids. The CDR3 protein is CASRALGGNIQYF. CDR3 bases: TGTGCCAGCAGAGCGCTAGGGGGGAACATTCAGTACTTC.

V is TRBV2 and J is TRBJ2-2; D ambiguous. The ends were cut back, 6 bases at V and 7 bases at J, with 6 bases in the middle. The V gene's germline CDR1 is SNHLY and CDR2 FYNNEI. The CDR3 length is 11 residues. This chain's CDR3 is CASRNVGELFF. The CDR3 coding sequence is TGTGCCAGCAGAAACGTCGGGGAGCTGTTTTTT.

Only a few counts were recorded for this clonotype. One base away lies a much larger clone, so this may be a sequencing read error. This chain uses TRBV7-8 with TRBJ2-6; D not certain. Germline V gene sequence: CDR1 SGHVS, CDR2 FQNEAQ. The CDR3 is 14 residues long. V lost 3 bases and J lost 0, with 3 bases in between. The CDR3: CASSFISGANVLTF. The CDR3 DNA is TGTGCCAGCAGCTTTATCTCTGGGGCCAACGTCCTGACTTTC.

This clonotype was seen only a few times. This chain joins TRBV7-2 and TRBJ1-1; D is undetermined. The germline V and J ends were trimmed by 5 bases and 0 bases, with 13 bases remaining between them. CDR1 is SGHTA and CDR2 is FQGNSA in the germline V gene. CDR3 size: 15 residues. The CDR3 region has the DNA TGTGCCAGCAGCCAGAACCCGACGGTGAACACTGAAGCTTTCTTT. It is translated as CASSQNPTVNTEAFF.

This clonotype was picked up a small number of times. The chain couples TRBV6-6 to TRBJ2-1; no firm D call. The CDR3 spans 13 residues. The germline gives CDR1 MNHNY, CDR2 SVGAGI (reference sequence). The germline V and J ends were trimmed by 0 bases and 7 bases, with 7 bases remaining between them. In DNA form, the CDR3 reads TGTGCCAGCAGTTACTCGGTGGGGAATGAGCAGTTCTTC. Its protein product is CASSYSVGNEQFF.

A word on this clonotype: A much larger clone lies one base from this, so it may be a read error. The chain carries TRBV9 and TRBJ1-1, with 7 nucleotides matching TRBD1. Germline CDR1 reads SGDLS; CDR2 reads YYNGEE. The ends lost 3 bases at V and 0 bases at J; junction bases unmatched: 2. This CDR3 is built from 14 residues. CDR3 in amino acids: CASSAQGLNTEAFF. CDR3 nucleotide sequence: TGTGCCAGCAGCGCACAGGGGTTGAACACTGAAGCTTTCTTT.